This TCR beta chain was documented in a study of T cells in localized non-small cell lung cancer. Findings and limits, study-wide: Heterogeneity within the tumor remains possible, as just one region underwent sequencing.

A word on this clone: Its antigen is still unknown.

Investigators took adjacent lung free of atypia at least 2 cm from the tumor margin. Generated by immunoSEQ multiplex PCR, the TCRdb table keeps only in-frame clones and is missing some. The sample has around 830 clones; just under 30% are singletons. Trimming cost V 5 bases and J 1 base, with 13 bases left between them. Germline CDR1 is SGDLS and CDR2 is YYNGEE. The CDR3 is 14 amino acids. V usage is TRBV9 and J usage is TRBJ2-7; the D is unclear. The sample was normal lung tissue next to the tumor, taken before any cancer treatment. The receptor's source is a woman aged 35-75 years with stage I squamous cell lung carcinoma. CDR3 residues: CASSVQLTSYEQYF. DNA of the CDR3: TGTGCCAGCAGTGTACAGCTAACATCCTACGAGCAGTACTTC. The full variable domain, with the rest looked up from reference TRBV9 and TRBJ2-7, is DSGVTQTPKHLITATGQRVTLRCSPRSGDLSVYWYQQSLDQGLQFLIQYYNGEERAKGNILERFSAQQFPDLHSELNLSSLELGDSALYFCASSVQLTSYEQYFGPGTRLTVT.